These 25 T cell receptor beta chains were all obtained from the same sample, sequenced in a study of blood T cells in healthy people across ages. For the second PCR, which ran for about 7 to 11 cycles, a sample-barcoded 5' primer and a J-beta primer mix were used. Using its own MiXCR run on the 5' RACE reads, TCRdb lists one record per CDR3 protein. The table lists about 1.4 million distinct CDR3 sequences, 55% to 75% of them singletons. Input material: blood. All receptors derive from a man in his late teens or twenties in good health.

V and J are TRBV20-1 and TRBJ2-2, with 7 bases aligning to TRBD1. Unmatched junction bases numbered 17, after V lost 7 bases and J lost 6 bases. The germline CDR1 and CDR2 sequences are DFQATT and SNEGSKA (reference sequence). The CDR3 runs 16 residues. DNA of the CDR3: TGCAGTGTCAGGAGGCAAGACAGGGTAGGAGCCGGGGAGCTGTTTTTT. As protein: CSVRRQDRVGAGELFF.

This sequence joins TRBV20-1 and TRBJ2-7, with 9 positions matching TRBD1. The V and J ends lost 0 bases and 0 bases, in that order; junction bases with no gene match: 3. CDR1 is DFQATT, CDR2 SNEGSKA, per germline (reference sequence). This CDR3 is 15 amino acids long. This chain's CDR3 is CSARDGQGSSYEQYF. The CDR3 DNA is TGCAGTGCTAGAGACGGACAGGGGAGCTCCTACGAGCAGTACTTC.

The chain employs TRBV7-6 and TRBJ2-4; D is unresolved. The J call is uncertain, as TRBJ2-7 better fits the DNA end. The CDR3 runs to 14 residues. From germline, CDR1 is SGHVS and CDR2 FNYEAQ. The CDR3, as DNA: TGTGCCAGCAGCTTTCTGGTCGGTTCTTACGAGCAGTACTTC. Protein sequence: CASSFLVGSYEQYF.

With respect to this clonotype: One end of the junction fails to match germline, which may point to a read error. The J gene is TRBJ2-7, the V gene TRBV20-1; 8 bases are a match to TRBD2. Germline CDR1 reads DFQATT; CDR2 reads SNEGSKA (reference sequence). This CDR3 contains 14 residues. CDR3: CSTRGVGLDHEQYF. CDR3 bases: TGCAGTACTAGAGGAGTGGGACTAGATCACGAGCAGTACTTC.

The DNA of the CDR3 is TGTGCCAGCAGTTTGGGAGCGGGTTACACCGGGGAGCTGTTTTTT. Translating gives CASSLGAGYTGELFF. The chain uses TRBV27 and TRBJ2-2, with a possible D match to TRBD2 (6 bases). CDR3 length: 15 amino acids. V lost 3 bases and J 3 bases, leaving 11 bases between the germline ends. Germline V CDR1 and CDR2: MNHEY, SMNVEV (reference sequence).

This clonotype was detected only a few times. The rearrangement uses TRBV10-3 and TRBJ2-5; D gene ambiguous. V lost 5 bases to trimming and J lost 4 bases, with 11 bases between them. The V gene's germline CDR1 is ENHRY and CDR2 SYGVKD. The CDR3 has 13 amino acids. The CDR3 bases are TGTGCCATCAGTCCCTCCCTGGGAGAGACCCAGTACTTC. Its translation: CAISPSLGETQYF.

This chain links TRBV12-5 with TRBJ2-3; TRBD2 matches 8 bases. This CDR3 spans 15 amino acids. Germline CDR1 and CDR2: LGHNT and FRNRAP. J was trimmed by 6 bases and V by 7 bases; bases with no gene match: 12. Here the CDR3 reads CASARGGPFMDTQYF. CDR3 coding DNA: TGTGCTAGTGCCCGGGGGGGACCTTTTATGGATACGCAGTATTTT.

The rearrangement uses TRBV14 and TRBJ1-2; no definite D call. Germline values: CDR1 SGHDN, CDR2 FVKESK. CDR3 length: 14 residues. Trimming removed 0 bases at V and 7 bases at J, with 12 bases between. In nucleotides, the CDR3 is TGTGCCAGCAGCCAAGATCAGTTCGCGGGTGGCTACACCTTC. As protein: CASSQDQFAGGYTF. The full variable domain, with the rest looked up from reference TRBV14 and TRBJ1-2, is EAGVTQFPSHSVIEKGQTVTLRCDPISGHDNLYWYRRVMGKEIKFLLHFVKESKQDESGMPNNRFLAERTGGTYSTLKVQPAELEDSGVYFCASSQDQFAGGYTFGSGTRLTVV.

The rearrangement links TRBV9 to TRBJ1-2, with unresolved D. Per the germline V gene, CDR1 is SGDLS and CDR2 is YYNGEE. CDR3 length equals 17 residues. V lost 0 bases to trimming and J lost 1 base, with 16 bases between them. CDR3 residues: CASSVGSMGGDNYGYTF. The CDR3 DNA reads TGTGCCAGCAGCGTAGGGAGCATGGGTGGGGATAACTATGGCTACACCTTC. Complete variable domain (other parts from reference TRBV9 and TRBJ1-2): DSGVTQTPKHLITATGQRVTLRCSPRSGDLSVYWYQQSLDQGLQFLIQYYNGEERAKGNILERFSAQQFPDLHSELNLSSLELGDSALYFCASSVGSMGGDNYGYTFGSGTRLTVV.

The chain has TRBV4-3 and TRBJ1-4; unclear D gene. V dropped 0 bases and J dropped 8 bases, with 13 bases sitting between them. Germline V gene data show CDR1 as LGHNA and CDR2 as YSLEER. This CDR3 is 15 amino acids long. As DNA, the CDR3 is TGCGCCAGCAGCCAAGATCTTCCAGGACGGGAAAAACTGTTTTTT. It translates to CASSQDLPGREKLFF.

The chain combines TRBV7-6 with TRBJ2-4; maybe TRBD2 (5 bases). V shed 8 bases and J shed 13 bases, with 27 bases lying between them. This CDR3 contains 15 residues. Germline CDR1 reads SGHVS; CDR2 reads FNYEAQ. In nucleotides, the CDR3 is TGTGCCAGCTCCGCGACTAATCCCGAATCCGGTGAGCAGTACTTC. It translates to CASSATNPESGEQYF.

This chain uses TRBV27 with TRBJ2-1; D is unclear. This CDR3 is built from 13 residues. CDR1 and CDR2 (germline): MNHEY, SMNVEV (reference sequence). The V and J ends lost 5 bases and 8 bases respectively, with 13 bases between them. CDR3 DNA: TGTGCCAGCAGTCCGATTCCTAAGGATGAGCAGTTCTTC. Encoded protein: CASSPIPKDEQFF.

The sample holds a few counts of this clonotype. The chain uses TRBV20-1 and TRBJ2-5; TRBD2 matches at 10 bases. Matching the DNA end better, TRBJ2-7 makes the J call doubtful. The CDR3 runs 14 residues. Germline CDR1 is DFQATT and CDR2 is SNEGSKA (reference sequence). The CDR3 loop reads CSANLAGVPYEQYF. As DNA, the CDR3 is TGCAGTGCTAACCTAGCGGGGGTCCCCTACGAGCAGTACTTC.

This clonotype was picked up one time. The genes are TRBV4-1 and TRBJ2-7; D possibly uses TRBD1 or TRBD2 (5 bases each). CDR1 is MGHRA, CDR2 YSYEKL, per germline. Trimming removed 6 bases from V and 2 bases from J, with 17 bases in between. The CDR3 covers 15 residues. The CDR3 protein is CASSREGTRTYEQYF. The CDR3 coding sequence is TGCGCCAGCAGTCGGGAAGGGACGCGTACCTACGAGCAGTACTTC.

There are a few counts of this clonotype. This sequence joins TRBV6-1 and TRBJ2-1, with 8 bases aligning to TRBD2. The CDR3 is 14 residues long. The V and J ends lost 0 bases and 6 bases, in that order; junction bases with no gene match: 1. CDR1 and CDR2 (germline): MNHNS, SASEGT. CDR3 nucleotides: TGTGCCAGCAGTGAAGCCAGCGGGAGCAATGAGCAGTTCTTC. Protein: CASSEASGSNEQFF.

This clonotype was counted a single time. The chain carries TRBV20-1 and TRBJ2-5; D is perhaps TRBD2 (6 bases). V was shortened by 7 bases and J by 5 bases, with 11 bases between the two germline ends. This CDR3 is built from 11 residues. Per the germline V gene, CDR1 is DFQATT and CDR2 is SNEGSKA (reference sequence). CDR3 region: CSGREMETQYF. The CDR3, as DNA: TGCAGTGGCCGGGAGATGGAGACCCAGTACTTC.

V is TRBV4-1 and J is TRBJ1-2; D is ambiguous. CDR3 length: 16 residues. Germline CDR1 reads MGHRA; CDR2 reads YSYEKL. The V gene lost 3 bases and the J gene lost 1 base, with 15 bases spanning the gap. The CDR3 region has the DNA TGCGCCAGCAGCCAGACATATCAGGACTTTAACTATGGCTACACCTTC. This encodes CASSQTYQDFNYGYTF.

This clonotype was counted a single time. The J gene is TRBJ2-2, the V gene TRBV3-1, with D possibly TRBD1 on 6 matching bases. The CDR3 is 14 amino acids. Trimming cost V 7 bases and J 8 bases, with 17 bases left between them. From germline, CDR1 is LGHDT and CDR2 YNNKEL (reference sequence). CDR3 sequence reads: CASTPTGTLGELFF. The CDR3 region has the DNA TGTGCCAGCACCCCTACCGGGACACTGGGGGAGCTGTTTTTT.

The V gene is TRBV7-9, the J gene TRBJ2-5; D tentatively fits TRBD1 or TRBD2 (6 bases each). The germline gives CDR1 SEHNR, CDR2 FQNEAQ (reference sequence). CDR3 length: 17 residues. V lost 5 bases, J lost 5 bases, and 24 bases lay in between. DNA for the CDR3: TGTGCCAGCAGCCCAGGGGAGGCAGGGCCTAATAAGGAGACCCAGTACTTC. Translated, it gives CASSPGEAGPNKETQYF.

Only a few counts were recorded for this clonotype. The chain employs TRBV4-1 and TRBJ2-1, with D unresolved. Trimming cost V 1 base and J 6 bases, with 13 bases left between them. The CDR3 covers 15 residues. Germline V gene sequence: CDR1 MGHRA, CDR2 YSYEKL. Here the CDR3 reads CASSQVGSLGNEQFF. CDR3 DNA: TGCGCCAGCAGCCAAGTTGGCAGTCTGGGCAATGAGCAGTTCTTC.

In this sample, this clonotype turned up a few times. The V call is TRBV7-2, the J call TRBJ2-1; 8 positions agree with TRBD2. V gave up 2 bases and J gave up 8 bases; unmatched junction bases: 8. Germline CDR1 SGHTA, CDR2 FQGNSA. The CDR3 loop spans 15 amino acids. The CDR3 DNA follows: TGTGCCAGCAGCTTAATAGCGGGGCGCTCCTATGAGCAGTTCTTC. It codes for CASSLIAGRSYEQFF. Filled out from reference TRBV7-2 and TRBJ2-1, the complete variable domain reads GAGVSQSPSNKVTEKGKDVELRCDPISGHTALYWYRQSLGQGLEFLIYFQGNSAPDKSGLPSDRFSAERTGGSVSTLTIQRTQQEDSAVYLCASSLIAGRSYEQFFGPGTRLTVL.

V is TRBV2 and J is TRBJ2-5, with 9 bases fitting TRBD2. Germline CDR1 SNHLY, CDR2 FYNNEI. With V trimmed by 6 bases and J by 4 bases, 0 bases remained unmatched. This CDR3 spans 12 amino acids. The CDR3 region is CASRLAGETQYF. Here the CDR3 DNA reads TGTGCCAGCAGACTAGCGGGAGAGACCCAGTACTTC.

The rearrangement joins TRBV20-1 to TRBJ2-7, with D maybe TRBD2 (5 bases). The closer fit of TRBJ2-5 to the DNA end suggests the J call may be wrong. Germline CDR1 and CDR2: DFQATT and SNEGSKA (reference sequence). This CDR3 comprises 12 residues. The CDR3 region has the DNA TGCAGTGCCCCGAATAGAGGGGAGACCCAGTACTTC. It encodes CSAPNRGETQYF.

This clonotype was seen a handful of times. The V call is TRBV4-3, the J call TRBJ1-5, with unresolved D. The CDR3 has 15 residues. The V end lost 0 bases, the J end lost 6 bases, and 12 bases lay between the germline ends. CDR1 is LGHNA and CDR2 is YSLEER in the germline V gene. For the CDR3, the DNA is TGCGCCAGCAGCCAAGAGTCCGGATGGGGTCAGCCCCAGCATTTT. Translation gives CASSQESGWGQPQHF.

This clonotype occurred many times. The CDR3 DNA follows: TGCAGTGCTAGAGCGGGGGGGTACGAGCAGTACTTC. It specifies CSARAGGYEQYF. The chain links TRBV20-1 to TRBJ2-7; 8 nucleotides agree with TRBD2. J was trimmed by 4 bases and V by 1 base; bases with no gene match: 0. The germline CDR1 and CDR2 sequences are DFQATT and SNEGSKA (reference sequence). This CDR3 is 12 amino acids long.